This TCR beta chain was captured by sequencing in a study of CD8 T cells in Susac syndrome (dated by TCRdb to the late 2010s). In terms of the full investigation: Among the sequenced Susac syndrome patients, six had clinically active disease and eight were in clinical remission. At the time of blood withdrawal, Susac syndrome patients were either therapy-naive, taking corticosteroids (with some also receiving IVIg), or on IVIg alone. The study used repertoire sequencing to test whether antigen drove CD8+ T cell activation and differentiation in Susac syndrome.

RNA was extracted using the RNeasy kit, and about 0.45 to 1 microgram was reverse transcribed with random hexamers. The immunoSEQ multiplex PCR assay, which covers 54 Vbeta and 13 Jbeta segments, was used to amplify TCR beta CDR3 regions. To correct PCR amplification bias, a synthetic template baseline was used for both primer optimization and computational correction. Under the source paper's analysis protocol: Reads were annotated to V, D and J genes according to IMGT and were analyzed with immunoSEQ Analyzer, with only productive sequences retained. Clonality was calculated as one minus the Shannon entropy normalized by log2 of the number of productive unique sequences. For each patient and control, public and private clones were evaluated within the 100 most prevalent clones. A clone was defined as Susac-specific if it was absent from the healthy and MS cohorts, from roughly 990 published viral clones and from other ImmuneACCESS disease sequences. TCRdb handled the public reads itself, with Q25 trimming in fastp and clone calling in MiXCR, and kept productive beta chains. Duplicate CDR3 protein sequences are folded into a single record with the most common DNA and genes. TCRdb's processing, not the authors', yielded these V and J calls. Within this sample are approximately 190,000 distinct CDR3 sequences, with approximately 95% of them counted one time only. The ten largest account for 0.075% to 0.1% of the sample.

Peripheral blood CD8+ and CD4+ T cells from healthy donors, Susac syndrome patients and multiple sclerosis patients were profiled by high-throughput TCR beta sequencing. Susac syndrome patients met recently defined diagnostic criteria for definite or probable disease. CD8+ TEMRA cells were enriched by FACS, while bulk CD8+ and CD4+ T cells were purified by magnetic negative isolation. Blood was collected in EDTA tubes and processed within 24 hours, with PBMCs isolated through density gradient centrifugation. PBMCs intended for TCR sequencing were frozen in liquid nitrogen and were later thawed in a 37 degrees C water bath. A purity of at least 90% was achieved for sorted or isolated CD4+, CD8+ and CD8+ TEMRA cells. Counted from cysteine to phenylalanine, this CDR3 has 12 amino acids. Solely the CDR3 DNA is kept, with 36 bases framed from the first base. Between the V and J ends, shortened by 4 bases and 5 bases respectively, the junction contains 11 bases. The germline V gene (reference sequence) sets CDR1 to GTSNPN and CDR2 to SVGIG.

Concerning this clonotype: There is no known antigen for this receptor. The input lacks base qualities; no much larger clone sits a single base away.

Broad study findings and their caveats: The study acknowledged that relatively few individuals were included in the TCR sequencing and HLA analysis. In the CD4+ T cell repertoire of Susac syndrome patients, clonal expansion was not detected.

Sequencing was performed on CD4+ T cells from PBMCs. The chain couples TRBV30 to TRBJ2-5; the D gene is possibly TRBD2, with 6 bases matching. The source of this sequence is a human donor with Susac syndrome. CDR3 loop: CAWTLAYETQYF. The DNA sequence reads TGTGCCTGGACACTAGCCTACGAGACCCAGTACTTC.